Described below is a single TCR beta chain sequence and its context. The clone's antigen remains unknown. The input lacks base qualities; no much larger clone sits a single base away. Germline trimming: 7 bases from V, 1 base from J; junction bases outside gene matches: 5. The CDR3 sequence holds 15 residues, the cysteine and phenylalanine included. Solely the CDR3 DNA is kept, with 45 bases framed from the first base. The data stem from a study of human T cells and chemical hapten exposure (dated by TCRdb to about 2021). General notes on the study: For sensitization, 2% DPC in acetone was applied to a roughly 2 cm by roughly 2 cm area of upper inner arm skin. Throughout the approximately 25-week study period, patients were also given weekly therapeutic DPC doses on the scalp. Patch tests used Finn chambers with 0.01% DPC on the upper back, scored after 6 days by International Contact Dermatitis Research Group standards. Most of the patients in the cohort were female, and the cohort covered alopecia areata with under or over 50% scalp involvement, alopecia totalis and alopecia universalis. Libraries were pooled for sequencing, and variation in per-sample TCR yields was attributed mainly to small differences in library volumes within the pool. In alopecia patients, the study followed how the peripheral blood TCR repertoire changed in vivo over primary and secondary sensitization to diphenylcyclopropenone (DPC), a hapten. Blood was sampled from patients pre-sensitization (week 0) and at 2, 6 and about 24 weeks after DPC sensitization. For TCR sequencing, blood came from about 29 alopecia patients at anywhere from one to four time points (pre-sensitization, 2, 6 and 24 weeks). Study-wide findings and limitations: After repeated subsampling, the strength of the expansion versus patch-test correlation and the threshold at which it became significant changed. The number of TCRs above 1 in 1000 frequency did not change with DPC sensitization; there was no evidence of global repertoire structure alterations. The number of PT1 expanded TCRs positively correlated with patch test score, significant at thresholds 8, 16 and 32 but not 4. Expanded TCRs formed significantly more large CDR3 similarity clusters than pre-sensitization or healthy control sets, consistent with antigen-driven responses. All patients had alopecia, a presumed autoimmune disease, so their immune response might differ from that of healthy individuals.

In the paper's terms, the time point label means: patch test 1, 2 weeks after DPC sensitization. The treatment or condition label of this sample denotes: therapeutic diphenylcyclopropenone sensitization with weekly scalp DPC. At every patch-test visit, the blood draw took place before the patch test was put on. Patients were eligible if aged 18 to 70, diagnosed with alopecia and judged suitable for DPC therapy, and pregnant patients were excluded. Unfractionated whole blood was collected in Tempus Blood RNA tubes, and total RNA was extracted from that blood. The protocol used for the library was RACE. Sequencing took place on a NextSeq 500. During library preparation, unique molecular identifiers were attached to individual cDNA molecules so that TCRs could be counted quantitatively and reproducibly. For every blood RNA sample, sequencing covered both the TCR alpha and TCR beta chains. The authors' pipeline ran thus. A median of around 100,000 TCRs per sample was observed, with a range of about 23,224 to 690,600. The Decombinator software suite was used to annotate V, J and CDR3 in the TCR reads. For the PS versus PT1 abundance plots, all samples were subsampled to the same number of TCRs (28,000). Expanded TCRs were defined as absent before sensitization and observed at least eight times at the 2-week time point. The raw public data were reprocessed by TCRdb itself: fastp quality trimming at Q25, MiXCR clonotype calling, in-frame beta chains only. Every entry covers one CDR3 protein and lists the most common genes and DNA from its rows. These V and J calls are TCRdb output, not the study's own analysis. The sample contains about 120,000 distinct CDR3 sequences, 12% of them found a single time. 1.4% of the sample is taken by the ten largest.

The TCR comes from a woman aged 50 to 65 with alopecia areata. Some clones in this sample may be carry-over from other donors' samples. The input for sequencing was whole blood, taken in connection with sensitization to the hapten diphenylcyclopropenone (DPC). The rearranged chain carries TRBV12-3 or TRBV12-4 and TRBJ2-2; a stretch of 8 junction bases matches TRBD1. The CDR3 region: CASTPGTGNTGELFF. The DNA reads as follows: TGTGCCAGCACCCCCGGGACAGGGAACACCGGGGAGCTGTTTTTT.